This T cell receptor beta chain was identified in a study of T cell responses to AZD1222 COVID-19 vaccine. On the study more broadly: Pooling was applied to second doses at about 4 or about 12 weeks. Whole-study results and caveats: At study baseline, merely several AZD1222 recipients were seropositive. Regions 160-218 and 743-854 dominated among vaccine-associated CD4 TCRs spanning spike. Donors in the cohort were predominantly white British and more often female, and clonal diversity was possibly underestimated.

This CDR3 region has 15 residues. V was shortened by 3 bases and J by 8 bases, with 16 bases between the two germline ends. CDR1 is LGHDT and CDR2 is YNNKEL in the germline V gene (reference sequence). The repertoire was sequenced with immunoSEQ multiplex PCR; TCRdb's copy has only in-frame clones and lacks some. The sample has some 170,000 clones; around 94% are singletons. This clone came up once. Its matching antigen is unknown. The sequence was obtained from an adult in good health. This chain connects TRBV3-1 (or the pseudogene TRBV3-2) to TRBJ1-4; weak D call: TRBD1 (5 bases). The source material was peripheral blood, sampled on day 0 of AZD1222 vaccination. The CDR3 coding sequence is TGTGCCAGCAGCCAGGGGGTCCCCGGCGGGGAAAAACTGTTTTTT. Its translation is CASSQGVPGGEKLFF.